Following are 27 T cell receptor beta chains from one sample sequenced in a study. The assay was immunoSEQ multiplex PCR, and TCRdb's table has in-frame clones only and misses some. The sample lists some 48,000 clones; 85% to 95% were seen once. Material for sequencing was PBMCs. The receptors here all came from a man aged 35 to 55 with rheumatoid arthritis.

The V gene is TRBV7-8, the J gene TRBJ1-3; D may be TRBD1 (5 bases). Trimming stripped 4 bases from V and 2 bases from J, with 12 bases between. CDR3 length: 15 residues. The germline gives CDR1 SGHVS, CDR2 FQNEAQ. The CDR3 spells CASSSEAGTGNTIYF. CDR3 coding DNA: TGTGCCAGCAGCTCTGAGGCAGGGACTGGAAACACCATATATTTT.

This chain links TRBV5-1 with TRBJ1-6, with D perhaps matching TRBD1 (5 bases). Germline V gene lookup returns CDR1 SGHRS and CDR2 YFSETQ. Trimming pared 4 bases from V and 2 bases from J, leaving 13 bases between. This CDR3 is 16 amino acids long. CDR3 residues: CASSGGTTAYNSPLHF. The CDR3 coding sequence is TGCGCCAGCAGCGGTGGAACGACAGCCTATAATTCACCCCTCCACTTT. The whole variable domain, filled in from reference TRBV5-1 and TRBJ1-6, reads KAGVTQTPRYLIKTRGQQVTLSCSPISGHRSVSWYQQTPGQGLQFLFEYFSETQRNKGNFPGRFSGRQFSNSRSEMNVSTLELGDSALYLCASSGGTTAYNSPLHFGNGTRLTVT.

The chain recombines TRBV5-1 with TRBJ1-2; D not certain. CDR1 and CDR2 (germline): SGHRS, YFSETQ. This CDR3 is 14 amino acids long. Trimming cost V 0 bases and J 2 bases, with 8 bases left between them. Here the CDR3 reads CASSLGGENYGYTF. CDR3 bases: TGCGCCAGCAGCTTGGGGGGAGAAAACTATGGCTACACCTTC.

V gene TRBV19 combines with J gene TRBJ1-1; no reliable D call. CDR1 is LNHDA and CDR2 is SQIVND in the germline V gene (reference sequence). Trimming took off 3 bases at V and 0 bases at J, with 14 bases between the two ends. The CDR3 has 16 amino acids. The CDR3 loop reads CASSINVAGLNTEAFF. Written as DNA, the CDR3 is TGTGCCAGTAGTATTAATGTGGCAGGCCTGAACACTGAAGCTTTCTTT.

This chain joins TRBV3-1 (or the pseudogene TRBV3-2) and TRBJ2-6; the match to TRBD1 covers 8 bases. CDR3 length: 19 amino acids. Germline-derived CDR1 and CDR2 are LGHDT and YNNKEL (reference sequence). With 1 base clipped from V and 1 base from J, the junction kept 9 bases outside the gene matches. CDR3 nucleotide sequence: TGTGCCAGCAGCCAAGGCCAGGGGGCAATGAGTTCTGGGGCCAACGTCCTGACTTTC. Its translation is CASSQGQGAMSSGANVLTF.

The chain couples TRBV29-1 to TRBJ2-6; TRBD2 is a possible D gene (5 bases). The CDR3 is 14 residues long. The germline V gene has CDR1 SQVTM and CDR2 ANQGSEA. V was cut by 3 bases and J by 0 bases, with 6 bases left in between. The CDR3 is CSVERVSGANVLTF. CDR3 nucleotides: TGCAGCGTTGAGCGGGTCTCTGGGGCCAACGTCCTGACTTTC.

This sequence joins TRBV7-8 and TRBJ2-5; tentative D call: TRBD1 (5 bases). CDR3 length: 14 residues. Trimming cost V 5 bases and J 5 bases, with 15 bases left between them. The germline V gene encodes CDR1 SGHVS and CDR2 FQNEAQ. The CDR3 loop reads CASSLPGFVETQYF. DNA for the CDR3: TGTGCCAGCAGCCTTCCAGGGTTTGTGGAGACCCAGTACTTC.

The chain is built from TRBV28 and TRBJ2-1; maybe TRBD2 (7 bases). Germline V CDR1 and CDR2: MDHEN, SYDVKM. The length of the CDR3 is 15 residues. Deletions cut 6 bases from V and 7 bases from J, with 19 bases between. Here the CDR3 reads CASSESRGGVNEQFF. CDR3 DNA: TGTGCCAGCAGCGAATCCCGCGGGGGCGTGAATGAGCAGTTCTTC.

This rearrangement joins TRBV7-9 to TRBJ2-7, with D maybe TRBD1 (6 bases). CDR1 SEHNR and CDR2 FQNEAQ come from the germline V gene (reference sequence). V lost 2 bases and J lost 4, with 12 bases in between. The CDR3 has 14 amino acids. The CDR3: CASSLPGVRYEQYF. The CDR3 bases are TGTGCCAGCAGCTTACCAGGGGTGAGGTACGAGCAGTACTTC.

CDR3 nucleotides: TGTGCCATCAGTGACTGGAACTACGAGCAGTACTTC. Translating it yields CAISDWNYEQYF. V is TRBV10-3 and J is TRBJ2-7; no clear D gene. The CDR3 spans 12 residues. Per germline, CDR1 ENHRY and CDR2 SYGVKD. V was clipped by 3 bases and J by 3 bases, with 6 bases between them.

This sequence joins TRBV7-9 and TRBJ1-3; TRBD1 matches at 7 bases. The J segment lost 3 bases and the V segment lost 4 bases, leaving 9 bases of the junction unmatched. CDR3 length equals 16 residues. CDR1 and CDR2 (germline): SEHNR, FQNEAQ (reference sequence). CDR3 protein: CASSSGQRTHGNTIYF. CDR3 bases: TGTGCCAGCAGCTCGGGACAGCGCACTCATGGAAACACCATATATTTT.

This chain links TRBV19 with TRBJ1-4; a possible D gene is TRBD1 (6 bases). Germline CDR1 is LNHDA and CDR2 is SQIVND (reference sequence). The CDR3 runs 17 residues. V lost 6 bases to trimming and J lost 8 bases, with 25 bases between them. This CDR3 reads CASSQKGGGDIREKLFF. The CDR3 DNA follows: TGTGCCAGTAGCCAAAAAGGAGGCGGGGACATAAGGGAAAAACTGTTTTTT.

The genes are TRBV6-2 or TRBV6-3 and TRBJ2-7; D is unresolved. This CDR3 has 17 residues. Germline assignment: CDR1 MNHEY and CDR2 SVGEGT. Trimming took 6 bases from V and 0 from J, leaving 21 bases between them. The CDR3 nucleotides are TGTGCCAGCAGCCAGACCAGGCTCAGTCTCACCTCCTACGAGCAGTACTTC. Amino acids: CASSQTRLSLTSYEQYF.

The chain has TRBV27 and TRBJ2-7; 8 bases match TRBD1. The V gene end was trimmed by 5 bases and the J gene end by 1 base; junction bases not matched to a gene: 4. Per germline, CDR1 MNHEY and CDR2 SMNVEV (reference sequence). This CDR3 has 14 residues. In DNA, the CDR3 is TGTGCCAGCAGTCTAGACAGGGGATCCTACGAGCAGTACTTC. Translation gives CASSLDRGSYEQYF.

Comments on this clone: An end of the junction does not agree with germline; a read error may underlie this. The chain joins TRBV7-7 to TRBJ2-2; 10 nucleotides match TRBD1. Germline values: CDR1 SSHAT, CDR2 FNYEAQ (reference sequence). The CDR3 is 16 amino acids. CDR3 protein: CASSIRTGGNTGELFF. Here the CDR3 DNA reads TGTGCTAGCAGCATCCGGACAGGGGGGAACACCGGGGAGCTGTTTTTT.

This clone was seen a single time. The rearrangement uses TRBV30 and TRBJ1-2; 7 nucleotides align to TRBD1. CDR3 length: 13 amino acids. J was trimmed by 0 bases and V by 3 bases; bases with no gene match: 1. CDR1 is GTSNPN and CDR2 is SVGIG in the germline V gene (reference sequence). The CDR3 bases are TGTGCCTGGAGGGGACAGCCTAACTATGGCTACACCTTC. Translating it yields CAWRGQPNYGYTF.

This rearrangement joins TRBV19 to TRBJ1-1; D is undetermined. V lost 1 base, J lost 0 bases, and 9 bases lay in between. The germline gives CDR1 LNHDA, CDR2 SQIVND (reference sequence). The CDR3 length is 15 residues. For the CDR3, the DNA is TGTGCCAGTAGTATAGTAAACACCGTGAACACTGAAGCTTTCTTT. This gives the protein CASSIVNTVNTEAFF.

CDR3 DNA sequence: TGTGCCAGCAGTTTTCTTTTTGGCCGGGACAGGGGGCTAAAGCAGCCCCAGCATTTT. Encoded protein: CASSFLFGRDRGLKQPQHF. This chain connects TRBV28 to TRBJ1-5, with 12 bases matching TRBD1. V gave up 3 bases and J gave up 7 bases; unmatched junction bases: 16. Looked up from germline, CDR1 is MDHEN and CDR2 is SYDVKM. The CDR3 is 19 amino acids.

The V call is TRBV28, the J call TRBJ1-3, with D tentatively TRBD1 (5 bases). Germline CDR1 reads MDHEN; CDR2 reads SYDVKM. V was cut by 1 base and J by 0 bases, with 10 bases left in between. CDR3 length: 16 amino acids. CDR3 residues: CASSLYRGLSGNTIYF. DNA of the CDR3: TGTGCCAGCAGTTTATATCGGGGACTCTCTGGAAACACCATATATTTT. Looking up the rest from reference TRBV28 and TRBJ1-3 gives the full variable domain: DVKVTQSSRYLVKRTGEKVFLECVQDMDHENMFWYRQDPGLGLRLIYFSYDVKMKEKGDIPEGYSVSREKKERFSLILESASTNQTSMYLCASSLYRGLSGNTIYFGEGSWLTVV.

The V call is TRBV7-8, the J call TRBJ1-2; D not certain. The V end lost 5 bases, the J end lost 4 bases, and 11 bases lay between the germline ends. The CDR3 loop spans 13 amino acids. The germline CDR1 and CDR2 sequences are SGHVS and FQNEAQ. The CDR3 region has the DNA TGTGCCAGCAGCCCGACTGACTTCTATGGCTACACCTTC. Translating gives CASSPTDFYGYTF.

The genes are TRBV14 and TRBJ2-5, with 16 bases fitting TRBD2. After removal of 3 bases from V and 3 bases from J, the junction contained 7 bases not matched to a gene. This CDR3 is 18 amino acids long. Germline V gene lookup returns CDR1 SGHDN and CDR2 FVKESK. In DNA form, the CDR3 reads TGTGCCAGCAGCCAGGTGGGACTAGCGGGAGGGCCTGAAGAGACCCAGTACTTC. Translated, it gives CASSQVGLAGGPEETQYF.

This chain uses TRBV20-1 with TRBJ1-5; D is unresolved. With 3 bases removed from V and 4 bases from J, the gap between germline ends came to 13 bases. From germline, CDR1 is DFQATT and CDR2 SNEGSKA (reference sequence). The length of the CDR3 is 14 residues. DNA for the CDR3: TGCAGTGCTAGTCAACAGTCTGCTAATCAGCCCCAGCATTTT. Its translation is CSASQQSANQPQHF.

This chain uses TRBV15 with TRBJ1-3; no clear D. CDR3 length: 16 amino acids. The V end lost 0 bases, the J end lost 0 bases, and 9 bases lay between the germline ends. The germline V gene has CDR1 LNHNV and CDR2 YYDKDF (reference sequence). DNA for the CDR3: TGTGCCACCAGCAGAGACAACGGGCCCTCTGGAAACACCATATATTTT. It is translated as CATSRDNGPSGNTIYF.

The chain is built from TRBV10-2 and TRBJ1-4, with 8 nucleotides matching TRBD1. V lost 6 bases to trimming and J lost 7 bases; unmatched junction nucleotides: 7. Germline CDR1 WSHSY, CDR2 SAAADI. The CDR3 is 14 amino acids. The CDR3 loop reads CASSPGGVFEKLFF. CDR3 sequence (DNA): TGCGCCAGCAGCCCAGGGGGCGTTTTTGAAAAACTGTTTTTT.

The V and J genes are TRBV30 and TRBJ1-5, with 9 nucleotides matching TRBD1. The ends lost 5 bases at V and 7 bases at J; junction bases unmatched: 6. The germline gives CDR1 GTSNPN, CDR2 SVGIG (reference sequence). The CDR3 has 13 residues. This chain's CDR3 is CAWQQGAGQPQHF. DNA of the CDR3: TGTGCCTGGCAACAGGGGGCTGGACAGCCCCAGCATTTT.

This rearrangement joins TRBV6-5 to TRBJ2-4; unclear D gene. The CDR3 has 15 amino acids. V lost 3 bases and J 0 bases, leaving 9 bases between the germline ends. Germline V gives CDR1 MNHEY, CDR2 SVGAGI. The CDR3 bases are TGTGCCAGCAGTTATTCCACCCAAGCCAAAAACATTCAGTACTTC. Protein sequence: CASSYSTQAKNIQYF.

This clone is a singleton in its sample. The chain employs TRBV6-1 and TRBJ2-3; 10 positions match TRBD2. The CDR3 is 17 residues long. After removal of 2 bases from V and 2 bases from J, the junction contained 7 bases not matched to a gene. The germline gives CDR1 MNHNS, CDR2 SASEGT. The CDR3 protein is CASSELSLAGVTDTQYF. Written as DNA, the CDR3 is TGTGCCAGCAGTGAATTGAGTCTAGCGGGGGTCACAGATACGCAGTATTTT.